The sequence of this T cell receptor (beta chain) was determined in a study of blood T cell repertoires in COVID-19. Study background: Acute-phase and convalescent COVID-19 samples originated in the United States, Italy and Spain.

Profiled with immunoSEQ multiplex PCR; TCRdb holds only in-frame clones, not every one. The sample lists approximately 250,000 clones, around nine tenths occurring once. This CDR3 comprises 18 residues. The V gene's germline CDR1 is SEHNR and CDR2 FQNEAQ (reference sequence). With V trimmed by 2 bases and J by 1 base, 13 bases remained unmatched. The genes are TRBV7-9 and TRBJ2-5; TRBD2 matches at 7 bases. The clonotype was recovered from a man aged 35-49 years with active or convalescent COVID-19. Sequencing input: peripheral blood. The CDR3 loop reads CASSLYGSAGDSQETQYF. The CDR3, as DNA: TGTGCCAGCAGCTTATATGGATCCGCGGGGGATAGCCAAGAGACCCAGTACTTC.